These 20 T cell receptor beta chains came from one sample sequenced in a study of blood T cell repertoires in COVID-19. Data came from immunoSEQ multiplex PCR; TCRdb stores just in-frame clones and leaves some out. The table includes approximately 40,000 clones, 90% detected once. Sequenced: peripheral blood. The receptors here all came from a human donor in a cohort sampled during active COVID-19.

V usage is TRBV7-2 and J usage is TRBJ2-2, with D possibly matching TRBD2 (5 bases). Trimming pared 0 bases from V and 0 bases from J, leaving 14 bases between. Germline V gene lookup returns CDR1 SGHTA and CDR2 FQGNSA. The CDR3 has 18 amino acids. CDR3 sequence (DNA): TGTGCCAGCAGCTTAGCTCGGGGTGACCTCGCGAACACCGGGGAGCTGTTTTTT. Amino acids: CASSLARGDLANTGELFF.

The CDR3 protein is CSASGLAPRTDTQYF. CDR3 coding DNA: TGCAGTGCTAGTGGACTAGCCCCGAGGACAGATACGCAGTATTTT. V usage is TRBV20-1 and J usage is TRBJ2-3, with 8 positions matching TRBD2. From germline, CDR1 is DFQATT and CDR2 SNEGSKA (reference sequence). CDR3 length: 15 amino acids. With 3 bases clipped from V and 3 bases from J, the junction kept 8 bases outside the gene matches.

There are a few counts of this clone. The chain has TRBV18 and TRBJ1-6; 7 bases align to TRBD1. Germline loops: CDR1 KGHSH, CDR2 LQKENI. CDR3 length equals 16 residues. J gave up 9 bases and V 1 base, and 9 bases lay outside the gene matches. CDR3 nucleotide sequence: TGTGCCAGCTCACCACAGGGGGCAGGGGTCAGTTCACCCCTCCACTTT. Protein product: CASSPQGAGVSSPLHF.

This clone was seen more than once but under ten times. The chain carries TRBV2 and TRBJ2-2, with D perhaps matching TRBD2 (6 bases). Deletions cut 5 bases from V and 4 bases from J, with 14 bases between. The germline CDR1 and CDR2 sequences are SNHLY and FYNNEI. The CDR3 is 15 amino acids. The CDR3 is CASSNQGGGTGELFF. The CDR3 DNA reads TGTGCCAGCAGTAACCAGGGAGGTGGCACCGGGGAGCTGTTTTTT.

This clone was picked up one time. The chain couples TRBV19 to TRBJ2-3; 9 bases line up with TRBD1. Trimming took 5 bases from V and 4 from J; bases not matched to a gene: 10. Germline V gene sequence: CDR1 LNHDA, CDR2 SQIVND (reference sequence). CDR3 length: 16 amino acids. The CDR3 loop is CASSDWTGVSADTQYF. CDR3 nucleotides: TGTGCCAGTAGTGATTGGACAGGGGTGTCCGCAGATACGCAGTATTTT. Drawing the rest from reference TRBV19 and TRBJ2-3, the complete variable domain is DGGITQSPKYLFRKEGQNVTLSCEQNLNHDAMYWYRQDPGQGLRLIYYSQIVNDFQKGDIAEGYSVSREKKESFPLTVTSAQKNPTAFYLCASSDWTGVSADTQYFGPGTRLTVL.

The V gene is TRBV20-1, the J gene TRBJ2-7; weak D call: TRBD2 (5 bases). There are 11 residues in the CDR3. CDR1 and CDR2 from the germline V gene are DFQATT and SNEGSKA (reference sequence). The ends were cut back, 7 bases at V and 0 bases at J, with 7 bases in the middle. The CDR3 DNA reads as TGCAGTGGGCTAGCCTCCTACGAGCAGTACTTC. Translating it yields CSGLASYEQYF.

The CDR3 reads CASSLGQGAHANEKLFF. The CDR3 region has the DNA TGTGCCAGCAGCTTGGGACAGGGGGCGCATGCTAATGAAAAACTGTTTTTT. This sequence joins TRBV7-9 and TRBJ1-4, with 12 nucleotides matching TRBD1. CDR1 is SEHNR, CDR2 FQNEAQ, per germline (reference sequence). V lost 3 bases and J lost 3; bases outside the gene matches: 5. The CDR3 spans 17 residues. Drawing the rest from reference TRBV7-9 and TRBJ1-4, the complete variable domain is DTGVSQNPRHKITKRGQNVTFRCDPISEHNRLYWYRQTLGQGPEFLTYFQNEAQLEKSRLLSDRFSAERPKGSFSTLEIQRTEQGDSAMYLCASSLGQGAHANEKLFFGSGTQLSVL.

The chain recombines TRBV3-1 (or the pseudogene TRBV3-2) with TRBJ2-3, with D possibly being TRBD1 (5 bases). V shed 1 base and J shed 6 bases, with 20 bases lying between them. Germline V gene sequence: CDR1 LGHDT, CDR2 YNNKEL (reference sequence). The CDR3 has 17 residues. CDR3 DNA sequence: TGTGCCAGCAGCCAAGCTTCTGGAATGCCGACAGTGGATACGCAGTATTTT. This sequence encodes CASSQASGMPTVDTQYF.

The V call is TRBV11-2, the J call TRBJ1-6, with TRBD1 matching over 9 bases. The J segment lost 8 bases and the V segment lost 1 base, leaving 9 bases of the junction unmatched. Germline V gives CDR1 SGHAT, CDR2 FQNNGV. The CDR3 extends over 17 amino acids. Written as DNA, the CDR3 is TGTGCCAGCAGCTTAGGCGCTCACAGGGGGCGCGATTCACCCCTCCACTTT. Its translation is CASSLGAHRGRDSPLHF. Drawing the rest from reference TRBV11-2 and TRBJ1-6, the complete variable domain is EAGVAQSPRYKIIEKRQSVAFWCNPISGHATLYWYQQILGQGPKLLIQFQNNGVVDDSQLPKDRFSAERLKGVDSTLKIQPAKLEDSAVYLCASSLGAHRGRDSPLHFGNGTRLTVT.

The rearrangement joins TRBV5-8 to TRBJ2-7, with no clear D. Trimming removed 0 bases from V and 3 bases from J, with 7 bases in between. Germline lookup yields CDR1 SGHTS and CDR2 YDEGEE. The CDR3 consists of 13 residues. The CDR3 here is CASSLGRDYEQYF. CDR3 coding DNA: TGTGCCAGCAGCTTGGGCCGAGACTACGAGCAGTACTTC.

The V gene is TRBV2, the J gene TRBJ2-5, with 7 bases that match TRBD1. This CDR3 has 15 residues. Germline-derived CDR1 and CDR2 are SNHLY and FYNNEI. With 5 bases clipped from V and 1 base from J, the junction kept 7 bases outside the gene matches. The CDR3 nucleotides read TGTGCCAGCAGTAGACAGGGTGCGGGCCAAGAGACCCAGTACTTC. Its protein product is CASSRQGAGQETQYF.

The V and J genes are TRBV6-6 and TRBJ1-5; TRBD1 might be the D (6 bases). Trimming stripped 6 bases from V and 8 bases from J, with 14 bases between. The V gene's germline CDR1 is MNHNY and CDR2 SVGAGI (reference sequence). This CDR3 has 13 residues. In DNA form, the CDR3 reads TGTGCCAGCAGGAGTGGGGGCTGGGAGCCCCAGCATTTT. Its protein product is CASRSGGWEPQHF.

The rearrangement links TRBV29-1 to TRBJ2-4, with a tentative D call TRBD1 (5 bases). Trimming took off 7 bases at V and 6 bases at J, with 13 bases between the two ends. Germline V lookup: CDR1 SQVTM, CDR2 ANQGSEA. The CDR3 runs to 12 residues. CDR3 in DNA: TGCAGCGCCGGGCAGGGTGGAAACATTCAGTACTTC. This translates into CSAGQGGNIQYF.

The J gene is TRBJ2-1, the V gene TRBV5-1, with 7 positions matching TRBD1. CDR3 length equals 15 residues. Per germline, CDR1 SGHRS and CDR2 YFSETQ. V lost 0 bases and J lost 7; bases outside the gene matches: 7. The CDR3 DNA is TGCGCCAGCAGCTTGGGGGACAGTGTACAGAATGAGCAGTTCTTC. Amino acid sequence: CASSLGDSVQNEQFF. The complete variable domain, with remaining parts taken from reference TRBV5-1 and TRBJ2-1, reads KAGVTQTPRYLIKTRGQQVTLSCSPISGHRSVSWYQQTPGQGLQFLFEYFSETQRNKGNFPGRFSGRQFSNSRSEMNVSTLELGDSALYLCASSLGDSVQNEQFFGPGTRLTVL.

The chain recombines TRBV4-3 with TRBJ2-7; TRBD2 matches at 8 bases. The CDR3 runs to 15 residues. Germline V lookup: CDR1 LGHNA, CDR2 YSLEER. The ends lost 0 bases at V and 2 bases at J; junction bases unmatched: 3. The chain's CDR3 is CASSQDIAGTYEQYF. The CDR3 DNA reads TGCGCCAGCAGCCAAGATATAGCGGGGACCTACGAGCAGTACTTC.

This clone showed up just a few times. V usage is TRBV27 and J usage is TRBJ1-5, with D possibly matching TRBD1 (6 bases). This CDR3 is 16 amino acids long. V was clipped by 2 bases and J by 3 bases, with 14 bases between them. CDR1 is MNHEY and CDR2 is SMNVEV in the germline V gene (reference sequence). As DNA, the CDR3 is TGTGCCAGCAGTTTAGTCCCCGACAGGTTCAATCAGCCCCAGCATTTT. Protein product: CASSLVPDRFNQPQHF.

The rearrangement links TRBV5-1 to TRBJ2-5; 7 bases match TRBD2. This CDR3 has 13 amino acids. With 3 bases clipped from V and 2 bases from J, the junction kept 1 base outside the gene matches. Per germline, CDR1 SGHRS and CDR2 YFSETQ. This chain's CDR3 is CASSSREQETQYF. As DNA, the CDR3 is TGCGCCAGCAGCTCGCGGGAGCAAGAGACCCAGTACTTC.

This sequence joins TRBV11-2 and TRBJ2-7; D is uncertain. Germline CDR1 and CDR2: SGHAT and FQNNGV. V lost 3 bases and J 3 bases, leaving 12 bases between the germline ends. CDR3 length: 14 residues. The CDR3 region is CASSFSRGGYEQYF. CDR3 bases: TGTGCCAGCAGCTTTTCCAGAGGCGGCTACGAGCAGTACTTC.

This chain connects TRBV30 to TRBJ1-1, with D perhaps matching TRBD1 (6 bases). The germline V gene has CDR1 GTSNPN and CDR2 SVGIG (reference sequence). Trimming took 6 bases from V and 11 from J, leaving 16 bases between them. The CDR3 loop spans 11 amino acids. CDR3 residues: CACQGTLGAFF. The DNA of the CDR3 is TGTGCCTGCCAGGGGACCTTAGGGGCTTTCTTT.

The table lists this clone with a count of one. The rearrangement uses TRBV5-1 and TRBJ2-2, with TRBD2 matching over 7 bases. The V gene end was trimmed by 4 bases and the J gene end by 3 bases; junction bases not matched to a gene: 6. This CDR3 is 15 amino acids long. Germline values: CDR1 SGHRS, CDR2 YFSETQ. CDR3 region: CASSTRGLHTGELFF. CDR3 nucleotides: TGCGCCAGCAGCACGCGGGGACTACACACCGGGGAGCTGTTTTTT.